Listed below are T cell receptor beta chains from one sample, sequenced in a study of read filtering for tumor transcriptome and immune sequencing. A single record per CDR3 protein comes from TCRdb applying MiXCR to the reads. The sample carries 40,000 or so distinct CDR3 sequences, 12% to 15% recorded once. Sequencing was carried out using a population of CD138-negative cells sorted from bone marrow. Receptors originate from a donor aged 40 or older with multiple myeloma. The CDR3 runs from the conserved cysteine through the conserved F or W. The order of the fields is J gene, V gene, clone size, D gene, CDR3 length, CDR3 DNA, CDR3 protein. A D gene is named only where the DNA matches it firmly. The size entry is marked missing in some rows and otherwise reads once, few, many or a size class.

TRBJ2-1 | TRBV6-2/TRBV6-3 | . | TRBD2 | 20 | TGTGCCAGCAGTTACAACCCCGGAATGATGACGGGGGGACTGTACAATGAGCAGTTCTTC | CASSYNPGMMTGGLYNEQFF
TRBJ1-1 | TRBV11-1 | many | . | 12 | TGTGCCAGCAGCTACATGCAGTCGGAAGCTTTCTTT | CASSYMQSEAFF
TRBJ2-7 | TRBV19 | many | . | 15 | TGTGCCAGTAGGAAGGACAGGACTAGCTCCTACGAGCAGTACTTC | CASRKDRTSSYEQYF
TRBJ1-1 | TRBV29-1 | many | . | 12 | TGCAGCGCCGGACAGCCGAACACTGAAGCTTTCTTT | CSAGQPNTEAFF
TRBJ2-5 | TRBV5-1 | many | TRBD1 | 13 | TGCGCCAGCAGCTTTGACAGGGTTGAGACCCAGTACTTC | CASSFDRVETQYF
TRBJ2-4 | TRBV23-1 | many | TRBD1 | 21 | TGCGCCAGCAGTCACTCGATCCACAGGGGGCAGGGCTCTCTAGCCAAAAACATTCAGTACTTC | CASSHSIHRGQGSLAKNIQYF
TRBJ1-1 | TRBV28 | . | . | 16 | TGTGCCAGCAGTTTCAAACAGGGAGGGAAGAACACTGAAGCTTTCTTT | CASSFKQGGKNTEAFF
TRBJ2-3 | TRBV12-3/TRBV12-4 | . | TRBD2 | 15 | TGTGCCAGCAGTTTGACTAGCGGGGGCCTCGGTACGCAGTATTTT | CASSLTSGGLGTQYF
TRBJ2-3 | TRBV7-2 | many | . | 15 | TGTGCCAGCAGCGGGAGAGGGTCTGAGACAGATACGCAGTATTTT | CASSGRGSETDTQYF
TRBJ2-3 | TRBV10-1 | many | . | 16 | TGCGCCAGCAGTGTGGATGGGGATTTTGTAGTCTATACGCAGTATTTT | CASSVDGDFVVYTQYF
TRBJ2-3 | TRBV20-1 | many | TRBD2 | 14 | TGCAGTGCTTCGACTAGCGGGAACACAGATACGCAGTATTTT | CSASTSGNTDTQYF
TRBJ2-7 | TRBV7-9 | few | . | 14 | TGTGCCAGCAGCTTAGAATCGACAGCGGACGAGCAGTACTTC | CASSLESTADEQYF
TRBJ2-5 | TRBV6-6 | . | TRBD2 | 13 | TGTGCCAGCCAAAGCGGGACCCGAGAGACCCAGTACTTC | CASQSGTRETQYF
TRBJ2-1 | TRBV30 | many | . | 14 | TGTGCCTGGACGGTTAACCTTCGAAGCAATGAGCAGTTCTTC | CAWTVNLRSNEQFF
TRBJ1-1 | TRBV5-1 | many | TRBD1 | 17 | TGCGCCAGCAGCTTGAGGACAGGTTGGTTCATGAACACTGAAGCTTTCTTT | CASSLRTGWFMNTEAFF
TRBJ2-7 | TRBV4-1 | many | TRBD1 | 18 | TGCGCCAGCAGCCAAGATCAATCTTCCGAGGACAGGGGCTACGAGCAGTACTTC | CASSQDQSSEDRGYEQYF
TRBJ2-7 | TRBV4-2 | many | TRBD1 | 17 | TGTGCCAGCAGCCAAGAAATAGGGACAGGGGGAATGTACGAGCAGTACTTC | CASSQEIGTGGMYEQYF
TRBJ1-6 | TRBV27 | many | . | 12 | TGTGCCACCAAATCTGGGGGGGAGACCCTCCACTTT | CATKSGGETLHF
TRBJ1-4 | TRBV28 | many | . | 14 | TGTGCCAGCAGTTGGGGAGGGAAAGAGGAAAAACTGTTTTTT | CASSWGGKEEKLFF
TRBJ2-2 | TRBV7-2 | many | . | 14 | TGTGCCAGCAGCCCATTGGGGAACACCGGGGAGCTGTTTTTT | CASSPLGNTGELFF
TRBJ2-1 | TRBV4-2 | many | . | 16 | TGTGCCAGCAGCCAAGTGGCTCCGGGGGCCTACAATGAGCAGTTCTTC | CASSQVAPGAYNEQFF
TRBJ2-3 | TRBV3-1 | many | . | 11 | TGTGCCAGCAGCCAATCAGATACGCAGTATTTT | CASSQSDTQYF
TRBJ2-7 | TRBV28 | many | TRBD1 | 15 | TGTGCCAGCAGCGGACAGGCGAGGAGCTCCTACGAGCAGTACTTC | CASSGQARSSYEQYF
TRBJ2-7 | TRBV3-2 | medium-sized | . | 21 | TGTGCCAGCAGCCAAGATATTCCGGGACTAGCGGGGGCCATTTCCTCCTACGAGCAGTACTTC | CASSQDIPGLAGAISSYEQYF
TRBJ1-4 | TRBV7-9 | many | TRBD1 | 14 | TGTGCCACACGATCCGGGACAGGGTACGAAAAACTGTTTTTT | CATRSGTGYEKLFF
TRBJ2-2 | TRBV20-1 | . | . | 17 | TGCAGTGCTAGAGTTGTCGGGCTAGTGGAGAACACCGGGGAGCTGTTTTTT | CSARVVGLVENTGELFF
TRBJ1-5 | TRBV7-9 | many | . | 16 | TGTGCCAGCAGCTCTTTCGACTGGGGCTTCAATCAGCCCCAGCATTTT | CASSSFDWGFNQPQHF
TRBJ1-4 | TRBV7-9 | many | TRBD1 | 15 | TGTGCCAGCAGCAAAGGGACAGGTTTTTGGGAAAAACTGTTTTTT | CASSKGTGFWEKLFF
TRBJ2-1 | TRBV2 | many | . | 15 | TGTGCCAGCATTGGTAGCGAAGGGTCCTACAATGAGCAGTTCTTC | CASIGSEGSYNEQFF
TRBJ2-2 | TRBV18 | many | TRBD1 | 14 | TGTGCCAGCTCACCTCAAACAGGGGCCGGGGAGCTGTTTTTT | CASSPQTGAGELFF
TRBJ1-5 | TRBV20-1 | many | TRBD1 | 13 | TGCAGTGCTCTGGGACAGGGAAGTCAGCCCCAGCATTTT | CSALGQGSQPQHF